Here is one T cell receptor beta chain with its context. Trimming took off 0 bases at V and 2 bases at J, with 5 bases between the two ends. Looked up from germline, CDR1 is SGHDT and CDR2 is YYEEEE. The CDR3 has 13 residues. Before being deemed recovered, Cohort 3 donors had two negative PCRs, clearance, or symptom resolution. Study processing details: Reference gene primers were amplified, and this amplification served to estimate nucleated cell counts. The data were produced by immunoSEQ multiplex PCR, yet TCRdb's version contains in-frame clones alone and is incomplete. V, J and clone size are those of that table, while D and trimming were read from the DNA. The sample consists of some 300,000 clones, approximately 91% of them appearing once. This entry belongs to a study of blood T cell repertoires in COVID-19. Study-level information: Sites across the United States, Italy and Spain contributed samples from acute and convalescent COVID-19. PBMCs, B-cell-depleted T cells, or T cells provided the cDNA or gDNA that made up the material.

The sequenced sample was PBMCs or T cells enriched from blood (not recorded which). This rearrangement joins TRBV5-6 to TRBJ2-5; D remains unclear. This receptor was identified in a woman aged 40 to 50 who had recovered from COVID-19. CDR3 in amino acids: CASSLVSQETQYF. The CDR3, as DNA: TGTGCCAGCAGCTTGGTTAGTCAAGAGACCCAGTACTTC. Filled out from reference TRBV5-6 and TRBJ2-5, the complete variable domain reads DAGVTQSPTHLIKTRGQQVTLRCSPKSGHDTVSWYQQALGQGPQFIFQYYEEEERQRGNFPDRFSGHQFPNYSSELNVNALLLGDSALYLCASSLVSQETQYFGPGTRLLVL.